The 27 T cell receptor beta chains in this list originate from one sample, sequenced in a study of regulatory T cells in long-lasting Graves disease. HTBI primers from iRepertoire and Arm-PCR of CDR3 regions yielded the TCR beta libraries. TCRdb independently ran MiXCR on the multiplex PCR reads; one entry per CDR3 protein. The sample lists 350,000 to 450,000 distinct CDR3 sequences, 12% occurring once. The time point: newly diagnosed GD, antithyroid drugs for less than 3 months. RNA extracted from PBMCs served as the sequencing template. These data were also filed under a second study, of T cells in Graves' hyperthyroidism and ophthalmopathy.

The sequencing used peripheral blood mononuclear cells (PBMCs), collected at new diagnosis, from a patient treated with antithyroid drugs. The receptor source for this set is a young woman with Graves disease.

This clonotype was counted at least ten times. This chain joins TRBV2 and TRBJ2-1; 7 bases fit TRBD1. This CDR3 is 19 amino acids long. The V gene's germline CDR1 is SNHLY and CDR2 FYNNEI. CDR3 bases: TGTGCTGCAGCGACCACAGGGGCCCGAGGTCGGAGCTCCTACAATGAGCAGTTCTTC. This gives the protein CAAATTGARGRSSYNEQFF.

Many counts were recorded for this clonotype. The chain has TRBV9 and TRBJ2-7, with D unclear. Trimming left V 0 bases short and J 6 bases short, with 13 bases between. Germline assignment: CDR1 SGDLS and CDR2 YYNGEE. CDR3 length: 14 amino acids. CDR3 nucleotide sequence: TGTGCCAGCAGCGTAGCTACGAAAGAGGTCGAGCAGTACTTC. Protein sequence: CASSVATKEVEQYF.

This clonotype was recorded at least ten times. This chain links TRBV7-9 with TRBJ2-1; 9 bases fit TRBD2. CDR1 SEHNR and CDR2 FQNEAQ come from the germline V gene (reference sequence). The J segment lost 9 bases and the V segment lost 3 bases, leaving 15 bases of the junction unmatched. The CDR3 has 17 amino acids. This CDR3 reads CASSLKRGVVRGSEQFF. The CDR3 DNA sequence: TGTGCCAGCAGCTTGAAGCGGGGGGTGGTAAGAGGAAGTGAGCAGTTCTTC.

A word on this clonotype: With a much larger clone just one base away, this may be a read error. The V call is TRBV2, the J call TRBJ2-5; D is unresolved. TRBJ2-7 explains the end of the DNA better; the J call may be wrong. From germline, CDR1 is SNHLY and CDR2 FYNNEI. The CDR3 length is 15 residues. The DNA of the CDR3 is TGTGCCAGCAGTGTCGGCAGCCCCAATACCTACGAGCAGTACTTC. It is translated as CASSVGSPNTYEQYF.

The rearrangement joins TRBV14 to TRBJ2-1; 7 bases match TRBD2. CDR1 SGHDN and CDR2 FVKESK come from the germline V gene. This CDR3 comprises 18 residues. The ends lost 4 bases at V and 0 bases at J; junction bases unmatched: 12. DNA of the CDR3: TGTGCCAGCAGCCTGACTGTGGGGGGGGGGAGCTCCTACAATGAGCAGTTCTTC. It encodes CASSLTVGGGSSYNEQFF.

The V gene is TRBV11-3, the J gene TRBJ2-3; D unclear. The V end was cut by 2 bases, the J end by 5 bases, with 11 bases between. Germline V CDR1 and CDR2: SGHNT, YENEEA. This CDR3 is 14 amino acids long. The CDR3 region is CASSLRSSKDTQYF. CDR3 coding DNA: TGTGCCAGCAGCTTAAGGAGTTCAAAAGATACGCAGTATTTT.

The chain uses TRBV5-1 and TRBJ1-5; tentative D call: TRBD1 (6 bases). The CDR3 runs to 15 residues. Germline V gene data show CDR1 as SGHRS and CDR2 as YFSETQ. Trimming pared 7 bases from V and 8 bases from J, leaving 22 bases between. CDR3 in amino acids: CASGIEDRLGEPQHF. Written as DNA, the CDR3 is TGCGCCAGCGGGATAGAAGACAGGCTTGGCGAGCCCCAGCATTTT.

This clonotype was seen ten or more times. The chain is built from TRBV12-3 or TRBV12-4 and TRBJ2-3, with 7 bases identical to TRBD2. This CDR3 is 15 amino acids long. With 7 bases clipped from V and 1 base from J, the junction kept 8 bases outside the gene matches. The CDR3 nucleotides read TGTGCCAGCACCCTTCAGGCGGGGGGCACAGATACGCAGTATTTT. Its translation is CASTLQAGGTDTQYF.

The chain couples TRBV20-1 to TRBJ2-1; 7 bases are a match to TRBD2. The CDR3 covers 16 residues. Germline CDR1 reads DFQATT; CDR2 reads SNEGSKA (reference sequence). V was clipped by 5 bases and J by 0 bases; unmatched bases: 10. The CDR3, as DNA: TGCAGTGCTGGCGGGGGACTCCATAGCTCCTACAATGAGCAGTTCTTC. Translated: CSAGGGLHSSYNEQFF.

V usage is TRBV13 and J usage is TRBJ1-3; D perhaps matches TRBD1 (5 bases). CDR3 length equals 16 residues. Germline-derived CDR1 and CDR2 are PRHDT and FYEKMQ (reference sequence). V was clipped by 8 bases and J by 1 base, with 18 bases between them. The CDR3 region has the DNA TGTGCCAGCGGGCGACGGGGCAGTGAGTCTGGAAACACCATATATTTT. It codes for CASGRRGSESGNTIYF.

This clonotype was found a few times. The chain recombines TRBV27 with TRBJ2-7; D is ambiguous. V lost 0 bases and J 3 bases, leaving 9 bases between the germline ends. Germline CDR1 MNHEY, CDR2 SMNVEV (reference sequence). The CDR3 is 14 residues long. Here the CDR3 reads CASSLSSRFYEQYF. The CDR3 DNA is TGTGCCAGCAGTTTATCGTCCCGATTCTACGAGCAGTACTTC.

This clonotype showed up many times. CDR3 loop: CASSWRGWDSPLHF. CDR3 DNA sequence: TGTGCCAGCAGTTGGCGGGGGTGGGATTCACCCCTCCACTTT. V and J are TRBV6-2 or TRBV6-3 and TRBJ1-6; possibly TRBD1 for D (5 bases). The CDR3 is made up of 14 amino acids. From germline, CDR1 is MNHEY and CDR2 SVGEGT. Between the trimmed V and J ends, which lost 4 bases and 8 bases, there was a span of 12 bases.

This clonotype showed up many times. The chain joins TRBV2 to TRBJ1-1, with 8 bases lining up with TRBD1. The CDR3 contains 13 residues. Germline V gene data show CDR1 as SNHLY and CDR2 as FYNNEI. The trim removed 5 bases at V and 7 bases at J, leaving 6 bases unmatched. CDR3 DNA: TGTGCCAGCAGTTCCACAGGGGGGATTGAAGCTTTCTTT. Amino acids: CASSSTGGIEAFF.

This clonotype turned up a few times. The chain joins TRBV27 to TRBJ2-5; D tentatively fits TRBD1 or TRBD2 (5 bases each). Trimming removed 4 bases from V and 5 bases from J, with 23 bases in between. The V gene's germline CDR1 is MNHEY and CDR2 SMNVEV (reference sequence). The CDR3 length is 17 residues. In DNA, the CDR3 is TGTGCCAGCAGTTCCCCCGGGTCACCATCCTGGGGGGAGACCCAGTACTTC. Amino acids: CASSSPGSPSWGETQYF.

This clonotype has at least ten counts. The chain employs TRBV2 and TRBJ1-3, with 9 nucleotides matching TRBD1. The CDR3 is 14 amino acids. Germline V gene lookup returns CDR1 SNHLY and CDR2 FYNNEI. V was clipped by 7 bases and J by 4 bases; unmatched bases: 5. The CDR3 spells CASTTGGSGNTIYF. The CDR3 DNA sequence: TGTGCCAGCACCACAGGGGGCTCCGGAAACACCATATATTTT.

For this clonotype: An end of the junction differs from the germline gene, which may be a read error. The V and J genes are TRBV27 and TRBJ1-1; TRBD1 matches at 8 bases. CDR3 size: 13 residues. CDR1 is MNHEY and CDR2 is SMNVEV in the germline V gene (reference sequence). In nucleotides, the CDR3 is TGTGCCTGCAGTTTATTTTCGGGACAGGTTCGTAGGTTT. It yields the protein CACSLFSGQVRRF.

This clonotype was observed a handful of times. The gene calls are TRBV7-9 and TRBJ1-2; D uncertain. There are 16 residues in the CDR3. Germline lookup yields CDR1 SEHNR and CDR2 FQNEAQ (reference sequence). V shed 1 base and J shed 3 bases, with 15 bases lying between them. The CDR3 coding sequence is TGTGCCAGCAGCTTAGATTCGGCAGGCCCTCACTATGGCTACACCTTC. This encodes CASSLDSAGPHYGYTF.

This clonotype was detected ten times or more. The CDR3 bases are TGTGCCAGCAGCCCGACAGGGGGCGGTCGGCCCCAGCATTTT. Translation: CASSPTGGGRPQHF. The rearrangement uses TRBV12-3 or TRBV12-4 and TRBJ1-5, with 10 bases that match TRBD1. Losses at the gene ends were 6 bases for V and 9 bases for J; bases not matched to a gene: 8. The CDR3 is 14 amino acids.

This clonotype was seen repeatedly, ten times or more. The chain carries TRBV20-1 and TRBJ2-1; the match to TRBD2 covers 12 bases. This CDR3 region has 14 residues. Trimming at V came to 5 bases and at J to 5 bases, leaving 4 bases not matched to a gene. The germline V gene has CDR1 DFQATT and CDR2 SNEGSKA (reference sequence). In DNA form, the CDR3 reads TGCAGTGCTCTGACTAGCGGGAGCCACAATGAGCAGTTCTTC. This translates into CSALTSGSHNEQFF.

Points on this clonotype: This may stem from a read error, because a much larger clone lies one nucleotide away. The chain uses TRBV6-1 and TRBJ2-2; D may be TRBD2 (6 bases). The CDR3 runs to 17 residues. CDR1 is MNHNS, CDR2 SASEGT, per germline. V was clipped by 6 bases and J by 6 bases, with 23 bases between them. CDR3 coding DNA: TGTGCCAGCAGGGGGACTGGCGGCAAAAATAGGGCCGGGGAGCTGTTTTTT. This sequence encodes CASRGTGGKNRAGELFF.

The V gene is TRBV27, the J gene TRBJ2-1; D might be TRBD2 (5 bases). The CDR3 is made up of 15 amino acids. Germline V gene data show CDR1 as MNHEY and CDR2 as SMNVEV (reference sequence). Trimming shortened V by 2 bases and J by 4 bases, and 12 bases separated the two germline ends. The DNA for the CDR3 is TGTGCCAGCAGTTTAGAGGGAGAAGGTTACAATGAGCAGTTCTTC. Translation: CASSLEGEGYNEQFF.

V is TRBV27 and J is TRBJ1-1; unclear D gene. CDR1 and CDR2 from the germline V gene are MNHEY and SMNVEV (reference sequence). V was pared by 4 bases and J by 1 base, with 10 bases between. The CDR3 is made up of 14 amino acids. CDR3 DNA sequence: TGTGCCAGCAGTTATGGCAGTACGAACACTGAAGCTTTCTTT. This gives the protein CASSYGSTNTEAFF.

This clonotype was seen many times. This chain uses TRBV3-1 with TRBJ1-2, with D uncertain. V was pared by 6 bases and J by 8 bases, with 16 bases between. CDR1 is LGHDT and CDR2 is YNNKEL in the germline V gene (reference sequence). This CDR3 is built from 13 residues. CDR3 amino acids: CASSAGRFRGYTF. The CDR3, as DNA: TGTGCCAGCAGTGCCGGTCGCTTCAGAGGCTACACCTTC.

For this clonotype: A much larger clone differs from this one at a single base, so this may be a read error. The chain joins TRBV7-9 to TRBJ2-5; 10 bases match TRBD1. The germline V gene encodes CDR1 SEHNR and CDR2 FQNEAQ (reference sequence). This CDR3 has 15 amino acids. V gave up 8 bases and J gave up 0 bases; unmatched junction bases: 6. CDR3 protein: CASDPDRGYQETQYF. CDR3 nucleotide sequence: TGTGCCAGCGACCCGGACAGGGGGTACCAAGAGACCCAGTACTTC.

This clonotype has at least ten counts. The J gene is TRBJ1-2, the V gene TRBV28, with D unresolved. The CDR3 extends over 15 amino acids. The germline CDR1 and CDR2 sequences are MDHEN and SYDVKM. V lost 5 bases and J 2 bases, leaving 15 bases between the germline ends. CDR3 bases: TGTGCCAGCAGTCCCCATGTCCAGTTAAACTATGGCTACACCTTC. It encodes CASSPHVQLNYGYTF.

This clonotype appeared many times. The CDR3 sequence: CASSAVAGVNTGELFF. CDR3 bases: TGTGCCAGCAGCGCCGTAGCGGGGGTGAACACCGGGGAGCTGTTTTTT. This sequence joins TRBV9 and TRBJ2-2; TRBD2 agrees at 9 bases. Per germline, CDR1 SGDLS and CDR2 YYNGEE. J lost 1 base, V lost 3 bases, and 4 bases had no gene match. The CDR3 extends over 16 amino acids.

The sample holds many counts of this clonotype. This chain joins TRBV12-3 or TRBV12-4 and TRBJ2-1; 7 nucleotides align to TRBD2. The CDR3 totals 15 residues. After removal of 5 bases from V and 9 bases from J, the junction contained 13 bases not matched to a gene. The DNA for the CDR3 is TGTGCCAGCAGTCCGGGTGGGGGGAGGGCCCGTGAGCAGTTCTTC. This translates into CASSPGGGRAREQFF.